Sequencing of this T cell receptor (beta chain) was carried out in a study of cytomegalovirus exposure and HLA in healthy donors. Study summary: Earlier results showed 90 million to 120 million unique TCR beta sequences derived from some 180 million T cells.

Vbeta (60) and Jbeta (13) primers were used in the PCR. The assay was immunoSEQ multiplex PCR, and TCRdb's table has in-frame clones only and misses some. The repertoire holds fewer than 200,000 clones, with roughly 85% as singletons. CDR1 and CDR2 (germline): PRHDT, FYEKMQ (reference sequence). CDR3 size: 16 residues. With 4 bases clipped from V and 7 bases from J, the junction kept 13 bases outside the gene matches. Source material: PBMCs. This TCR came from a man between 40 and 49 years old in good health and CMV-seronegative. The chain carries TRBV13 and TRBJ2-4; 7 nucleotides match TRBD2. CDR3 region: CASSSWGGEVSNIQYF. The CDR3 nucleotides read TGTGCCAGCAGCTCATGGGGAGGGGAGGTGTCGAACATTCAGTACTTC.